This paragraph reports one T cell receptor (beta chain). Its antigen is still unknown. The CDR3 contains 15 residues. The germline CDR1 and CDR2 sequences are LNHDA and SQIVND (reference sequence). The V and J ends lost 0 bases and 1 base respectively, with 7 bases between them. The PCR ran on 60 Vbeta and 13 Jbeta primers. Sequencing used immunoSEQ multiplex PCR; TCRdb keeps in-frame clones, though not all of them. The repertoire consists of 95,000 to 150,000 clones, with approximately 72% occurring once and the leading ten covering about 32%. This entry belongs to a study of cytomegalovirus exposure and HLA in healthy donors. Whole-study results and caveats: Apart from CMV serostatus, no immune exposure information was available. According to reports, the classifier identified cytomegalovirus status with high specificity and sensitivity.

Sequencing was carried out using PBMCs. The receptor's source is a man in his fifties or sixties in good health and CMV-seropositive. The V gene is TRBV19, the J gene TRBJ1-3; the D is unclear. The CDR3 loop is CASSIEYESGNTIYF. Here the CDR3 DNA reads TGTGCCAGTAGTATAGAGTATGAGTCTGGAAACACCATATATTTT.